This T cell receptor beta chain appears in the sequencing data of a study of T cells in Graves' hyperthyroidism and ophthalmopathy (dated by TCRdb to about 2019). At the level of the whole study: Peripheral blood was sampled at the time of initial diagnosis, prior to any treatment. The study also compared thyroid tissue and blood T-cell repertoires from five or six Graves' hyperthyroidism patients. According to the paper, TCR Vbeta CDR3 sequencing was carried out on 135 peripheral blood samples, which came from 40 to 45 ophthalmopathy, under 80 hyperthyroidism and approximately 17 progressor patients. An independent validation cohort of under 20 hyperthyroidism patients and over 15 patients who later progressed to ophthalmopathy tested prospective prediction of ophthalmopathy. Following sampling, methimazole starting at 30 mg daily was given to hyperthyroidism patients, and high-dose intravenous methylprednisolone was given to ophthalmopathy patients. A discovery cohort of around 98 patients, approximately 44 with Graves' ophthalmopathy and about 58 with stable Graves' hyperthyroidism, was used to find distinguishing TCR V-J signatures. The approximately 98 discovery patients were randomly divided into training and test sets at a 7:3 ratio.

TCR beta CDR3 regions were amplified from RNA transcripts. The first round of RT-PCR for the TCR CDR3 was performed with the HTBI primer set and the Qiagen OneStep RT-PCR kit. Libraries were constructed in a second round of multiplex PCR, after which size selection and purification were carried out. Paired-end sequencing of the libraries was performed with 100 bp reads on an Illumina HiSeq2000. Regarding the original processing steps: SOAPnuke was used to process the raw data, throwing out any read that contained adapters or uncalled bases, had a mean Phred below 15, or lacked an exact constant-primer or identifier match. COPE v1.2.5 was used to merge high-quality paired reads, and clonotypes were defined as unique nucleotide sequences. MiTCR v1.1 was used to align the clonotypes against IMGT TRBV, TRBD and TRBJ reference segments. The analysis included only V-J combinations with a frequency above 0.0001, which together covered around 99% of the repertoires. The TCS score was defined as F50 (clonal expansion) divided by E x V (chaos), with BLOSUM62-based TCRdist calculated between CDR3 peptides within each V-J. Welch's t-statistics and random forest reduced several hundred V-J features to 10 to 15, which were used in a naive Bayes classifier (R e1071). The public reads were reanalyzed by TCRdb: fastp trimming at Q25, MiXCR alignment, in-frame beta chains only. Records with the same CDR3 protein are collapsed into one entry carrying the most frequent genes and DNA. What appears here as the V and J calls and clone size reflects TCRdb's work, not the paper's. The sample yields under 350,000 distinct CDR3 sequences; roughly 18% were counted once. Together, the top ten hold about 53% of the sample.

Graves' hyperthyroidism was defined as stable when no progression to ophthalmopathy occurred over 18 months of follow-up. The hyperthyroidism patients were between 18 and 65 years old and newly diagnosed, with a disease duration of less than 2 months. Patients with uncontrolled infections, other autoimmune diseases, pregnancy or lactation were excluded. Diagnoses relied on clinical symptoms, serum thyroxine and TRAb, thyroid ultrasound and orbital computed tomography. PBMCs were isolated from about 9.2 ml of fresh peripheral blood by Ficoll-Paque density gradient centrifugation. Total RNA was extracted with Trizol reagent, and quality was checked on an Agilent 2100 Bioanalyzer. The research as a whole found: Sample size was not statistically predetermined, and blinding of investigators to group allocation was not performed. In cross-validation, a model built on a 13 V-J signature told ophthalmopathy apart from stable hyperthyroidism with 85% to 90% sensitivity and about 81% specificity, and in testing the same model reached 80%/75%. Most expanded thyroid clonotypes (frequency above 0.001) were also found in blood, which suggests that blood repertoires may mirror thyroid immune responses. In validation, the model predicted progression to ophthalmopathy a median of around 6.5 months before onset, with roughly 70% sensitivity and more than 72% specificity.

Based on the germline V gene (reference sequence), the CDR1 and CDR2 sequences are DFQATT and SNEGSKA. Relative to germline, V is 1 base shorter and J is 8 bases shorter, with 16 bases between their ends. The CDR3 numbers 14 residues from cysteine through phenylalanine. The kept DNA is CDR3 alone, 42 bases in frame from the first base. This clonotype was seen many times. Its antigen specificity is not known. Nothing much larger sits one base from this clone, and base qualities are not available. The TCR was taken from a woman aged 45-60 years with Graves' hyperthyroidism. The rearrangement joined TRBV20-1 to TRBJ2-3, with TRBD1 tentatively as D gene (7 bases match). Sequenced input: blood. CDR3 protein: CSARGAGGYATQYF. The bases read TGCAGTGCTAGAGGCGCAGGGGGGTACGCTACGCAGTATTTT.